A single sample is the source of the 20 T cell receptor beta chains below, sequenced in a study of cytomegalovirus exposure and HLA in healthy donors. Primers: 60 Vbeta forward and 13 Jbeta reverse. Data came from immunoSEQ multiplex PCR; TCRdb stores just in-frame clones and leaves some out. Among about 84,000 clones listed, around 66% were seen once. Sequencing was carried out using PBMCs. The source is a woman between 40 and 55 years old in good health and CMV-seropositive.

The chain uses TRBV28 and TRBJ1-4; 8 nucleotides align to TRBD1. The CDR3 totals 14 residues. Germline CDR1 and CDR2: MDHEN and SYDVKM. Germline trimming cut 7 bases from V and 8 bases from J; bases unmatched to any gene: 9. The CDR3, as DNA: TGTGCCAGCACCCCTACGGACAGGGAGGAAAAACTGTTTTTT. Its protein product is CASTPTDREEKLFF.

Relative to its sample, this clone is medium-sized. The chain uses TRBV5-6 and TRBJ2-7; a weak D match, TRBD1 (8 bases). Germline V gene lookup returns CDR1 SGHDT and CDR2 YYEEEE. The CDR3 has 14 amino acids. V lost 4 bases and J lost 2, with 13 bases in between. CDR3 nucleotide sequence: TGTGCCAGCAGCGGGGAGGGACAGGCCTACGAGCAGTACTTC. It translates to CASSGEGQAYEQYF.

The rearrangement joins TRBV2 to TRBJ2-1, with 16 nucleotides matching TRBD2. The CDR3 spans 15 residues. J lost 9 bases, V lost 6 bases, and 5 bases had no gene match. From germline, CDR1 is SNHLY and CDR2 FYNNEI. Here the CDR3 reads CASSGTSGRATEQFF. The CDR3 bases are TGTGCCAGCAGCGGGACTAGCGGGAGGGCTACTGAGCAGTTCTTC.

V and J are TRBV5-1 and TRBJ1-2, with 8 nucleotides matching TRBD1. Germline-derived CDR1 and CDR2 are SGHRS and YFSETQ. V lost 1 base, J lost 3 bases, and 5 bases stayed unmatched. The CDR3 contains 15 residues. The CDR3 DNA is TGCGCCAGCAGCTTGACGACAGGGGTGGACTATGGCTACACCTTC. This sequence encodes CASSLTTGVDYGYTF.

V usage is TRBV30 and J usage is TRBJ2-5; maybe TRBD2 (6 bases). The J call is doubtful: the DNA matches TRBJ2-7 better. This CDR3 is built from 14 residues. Looked up from germline, CDR1 is GTSNPN and CDR2 is SVGIG (reference sequence). CDR3 amino acids: CAWSVGGTLYEQYF. The CDR3 DNA follows: TGTGCCTGGAGTGTAGGCGGGACCCTCTACGAGCAGTACTTC.

The genes are TRBV7-6 and TRBJ1-5, with D unresolved. Trimming stripped 0 bases from V and 3 bases from J, with 9 bases between. The CDR3 is 15 amino acids. CDR1 SGHVS and CDR2 FNYEAQ come from the germline V gene. CDR3 amino acids: CASSLASGINQPQHF. As DNA, the CDR3 is TGTGCCAGCAGCTTAGCGTCAGGTATCAATCAGCCCCAGCATTTT.

This clone showed up just a few times. The rearrangement uses TRBV5-1 and TRBJ2-1; D is undetermined. The V end was cut by 4 bases, the J end by 6 bases, with 11 bases between. Germline V gene sequence: CDR1 SGHRS, CDR2 YFSETQ. The CDR3 length is 13 residues. CDR3 loop: CASSATSTNEQFF. CDR3 sequence (DNA): TGCGCCAGCAGCGCTACCTCTACCAATGAGCAGTTCTTC.

This clone appeared a few times. The chain links TRBV18 to TRBJ2-1, with 10 bases matching TRBD2. The V gene end was trimmed by 1 base and the J gene end by 5 bases; junction bases not matched to a gene: 5. Per the germline V gene, CDR1 is KGHSH and CDR2 is LQKENI. The CDR3 covers 16 residues. The DNA of the CDR3 is TGTGCCAGCTCACCACTTCCTAGCGGGAGTGACAATGAGCAGTTCTTC. This codes for CASSPLPSGSDNEQFF. The full variable domain, rest sourced from reference TRBV18 and TRBJ2-1, is NAGVMQNPRHLVRRRGQEARLRCSPMKGHSHVYWYRQLPEEGLKFMVYLQKENIIDESGMPKERFSAEFPKEGPSILRIQQVVRGDSAAYFCASSPLPSGSDNEQFFGPGTRLTVL.

The V gene is TRBV7-9, the J gene TRBJ2-5; a weak D match, TRBD1 (6 bases). V gave up 1 base and J gave up 5 bases, with 17 bases separating them. Germline V gives CDR1 SEHNR, CDR2 FQNEAQ (reference sequence). This CDR3 has 16 amino acids. The CDR3 loop is CASSLGRTGQQETQYF. Written as DNA, the CDR3 is TGTGCCAGCAGCTTAGGCCGAACCGGACAGCAGGAGACCCAGTACTTC. Complete variable domain (other parts from reference TRBV7-9 and TRBJ2-5): DTGVSQNPRHKITKRGQNVTFRCDPISEHNRLYWYRQTLGQGPEFLTYFQNEAQLEKSRLLSDRFSAERPKGSFSTLEIQRTEQGDSAMYLCASSLGRTGQQETQYFGPGTRLLVL.

This chain links TRBV11-2 with TRBJ1-3, with D unclear. This CDR3 is 12 amino acids long. V was pared by 5 bases and J by 4 bases, with 6 bases between. CDR1 SGHAT and CDR2 FQNNGV come from the germline V gene. DNA of the CDR3: TGTGCCAGCAGCCGGGAGGGAAACACCATATATTTT. This sequence encodes CASSREGNTIYF.

The CDR3 coding sequence is TGTGCCAGCAGTTACTCCGGGACAGTACCTGAAAAACTGTTTTTT. It codes for CASSYSGTVPEKLFF. The chain couples TRBV6-5 to TRBJ1-4; TRBD1 agrees at 7 bases. Germline V gene data show CDR1 as MNHEY and CDR2 as SVGAGI. Trimming cost V 0 bases and J 7 bases; bases outside gene matches: 5. This CDR3 contains 15 residues.

This clone was seen only once. The rearrangement uses TRBV7-9 and TRBJ1-2, with no clear D. This CDR3 has 11 amino acids. V was trimmed by 10 bases and J by 5 bases, leaving 11 bases between them. Germline V gives CDR1 SEHNR, CDR2 FQNEAQ (reference sequence). This CDR3 reads CATTRGYGYTF. CDR3 nucleotides: TGTGCCACAACTCGGGGATATGGCTACACCTTC.

V and J are TRBV4-2 and TRBJ1-2; the match to TRBD1 covers 7 bases. Germline-derived CDR1 and CDR2 are LGHNA and YNFKEQ. The CDR3 spans 13 residues. The V and J ends lost 6 bases and 3 bases, in that order; junction bases with no gene match: 4. This CDR3 reads CASSSGTDYGYTF. Here the CDR3 DNA reads TGTGCCAGCAGTTCGGGGACAGACTATGGCTACACCTTC.

This chain links TRBV19 with TRBJ1-1; TRBD1 aligns across 7 bases. The germline V gene encodes CDR1 LNHDA and CDR2 SQIVND (reference sequence). The V gene end was trimmed by 5 bases and the J gene end by 0 bases; junction bases not matched to a gene: 0. The CDR3 loop spans 13 amino acids. CDR3 sequence: CASSGQVNTEAFF. Written as DNA, the CDR3 is TGTGCCAGTAGTGGACAGGTGAACACTGAAGCTTTCTTT.

This chain connects TRBV4-3 to TRBJ1-2; D call uncertain. CDR3 length: 15 amino acids. Looked up from germline, CDR1 is LGHNA and CDR2 is YSLEER. V lost 1 base and J lost 0, with 9 bases in between. The CDR3 here is CASSQAEATNYGYTF. In nucleotides, the CDR3 is TGCGCCAGCAGCCAAGCGGAGGCCACTAACTATGGCTACACCTTC.

This clone showed up just a few times. This rearrangement joins TRBV7-8 to TRBJ2-1, with 13 bases aligning to TRBD2. In germline, CDR1 is SGHVS, CDR2 FQNEAQ. The CDR3 covers 19 residues. The V segment lost 5 bases and the J segment 1 base; nucleotides outside the gene matches: 11. Here the CDR3 reads CASSRNAGLAGTSYNEQFF. Written as DNA, the CDR3 is TGTGCCAGCAGCCGAAACGCGGGACTAGCGGGGACGTCCTACAATGAGCAGTTCTTC. The full variable domain, its missing parts supplied by reference TRBV7-8 and TRBJ2-1, is GAGVSQSPRYKVAKRGQDVALRCDPISGHVSLFWYQQALGQGPEFLTYFQNEAQLDKSGLPSDRFFAERPEGSVSTLKIQRTQQEDSAVYLCASSRNAGLAGTSYNEQFFGPGTRLTVL.

This clone was seen only once. This chain links TRBV18 with TRBJ2-7; 11 nucleotides agree with TRBD2. This CDR3 is built from 15 residues. V shed 2 bases and J 0 bases; nucleotides not matched to a gene: 0. CDR1 is KGHSH, CDR2 LQKENI, per germline. The CDR3 DNA reads TGTGCCAGCTCACCAGGGACTAGCGGCTCCTACGAGCAGTACTTC. Protein product: CASSPGTSGSYEQYF.

The rearrangement uses TRBV5-1 and TRBJ1-1; D call uncertain. This CDR3 comprises 14 residues. Trimming took off 4 bases at V and 5 bases at J, with 15 bases between the two ends. In germline, CDR1 is SGHRS, CDR2 YFSETQ. The CDR3 nucleotides read TGCGCCAGCAGCGGTGGACGGGGAATGACTGAAGCTTTCTTT. It encodes CASSGGRGMTEAFF.

This sequence joins TRBV27 and TRBJ1-1; possibly TRBD1 for D (6 bases). Germline lookup yields CDR1 MNHEY and CDR2 SMNVEV (reference sequence). The V and J ends lost 2 bases and 4 bases respectively, with 11 bases between them. The CDR3 has 14 residues. CDR3 coding DNA: TGTGCCAGCAGTTTACTTGCAGGGGTCACTGAAGCTTTCTTT. Its translation: CASSLLAGVTEAFF.

The chain joins TRBV5-6 to TRBJ2-3, with TRBD2 as a possible D gene (6 bases). There are 16 residues in the CDR3. Trimming shortened V by 4 bases and J by 0 bases, and 15 bases separated the two germline ends. CDR1 is SGHDT, CDR2 YYEEEE, per germline. CDR3 residues: CASSLGTWASTDTQYF. For the CDR3, the DNA is TGTGCCAGCAGCCTGGGGACTTGGGCTAGCACAGATACGCAGTATTTT.